The 27 T cell receptor beta chains reported below all come from one sample, sequenced in a study of T cell repertoires and HLA-DP antigens. Data came from immunoSEQ multiplex PCR; TCRdb stores just in-frame clones and leaves some out. The table lists about 73,000 clones, 80% of them singletons, with more than 1.5% in the top ten. Their antigens are not known. Sequencing was performed on CD4+ T cells from PBMCs. The origin of the receptors is a man aged 55 to 69 in good health and CMV-seronegative.

The chain couples TRBV5-1 to TRBJ2-5, with D maybe TRBD1 (6 bases). CDR3 length: 16 amino acids. Germline V gene lookup returns CDR1 SGHRS and CDR2 YFSETQ. The germline V and J ends were trimmed by 4 bases and 1 base, with 17 bases remaining between them. CDR3 protein: CASSAGQLWTQETQYF. In DNA form, the CDR3 reads TGCGCCAGCAGCGCCGGACAGCTCTGGACCCAAGAGACCCAGTACTTC.

This chain uses TRBV5-4 with TRBJ1-5; D may be TRBD1 (6 bases). There are 15 residues in the CDR3. With 5 bases removed from V and 4 bases from J, the gap between germline ends came to 16 bases. Germline assignment: CDR1 SGHNT and CDR2 YYREEE (reference sequence). The CDR3, as DNA: TGTGCCAGCAGTAGAGGAGGGGGAGGTAATCAGCCCCAGCATTTT. This gives the protein CASSRGGGGNQPQHF.

This chain uses TRBV4-3 with TRBJ1-4; D not resolved. The CDR3 is 14 residues long. V dropped 0 bases and J dropped 8 bases, with 10 bases sitting between them. Germline CDR1 is LGHNA and CDR2 is YSLEER. For the CDR3, the DNA is TGCGCCAGCAGCCAAGAAGGTGGTGGGGAAAAACTGTTTTTT. Translating it yields CASSQEGGGEKLFF.

The chain is built from TRBV11-2 and TRBJ2-1; D uncertain. The V end lost 0 bases, the J end lost 5 bases, and 8 bases lay between the germline ends. The germline CDR1 and CDR2 sequences are SGHAT and FQNNGV. The CDR3 consists of 14 residues. The CDR3 DNA reads TGTGCCAGCAGCTTAGATATAGGACACAATGAGCAGTTCTTC. Its translation: CASSLDIGHNEQFF.

The rearrangement links TRBV7-9 to TRBJ1-6, with no clear D. The CDR3 totals 13 residues. Germline lookup yields CDR1 SEHNR and CDR2 FQNEAQ (reference sequence). V was pared by 8 bases and J by 6 bases, with 11 bases between. The CDR3 nucleotides read TGTGCCAGCGGCCGGGAAGCTAATTCACCCCTCCACTTT. Translation gives CASGREANSPLHF.

The chain is built from TRBV5-1 and TRBJ1-3; maybe TRBD1 (5 bases). This CDR3 is built from 15 residues. Germline lookup yields CDR1 SGHRS and CDR2 YFSETQ. Deletions cut 4 bases from V and 0 bases from J, with 11 bases between. For the CDR3, the DNA is TGCGCCAGCAGCGGGGGGTCAAGCTCTGGAAACACCATATATTTT. Translating gives CASSGGSSSGNTIYF.

This chain links TRBV5-5 with TRBJ1-4; 7 positions match TRBD1. V lost 0 bases to trimming and J lost 6 bases; unmatched junction nucleotides: 2. The germline CDR1 and CDR2 sequences are SGHKS and YYEKEE (reference sequence). This CDR3 is 14 amino acids long. The CDR3 DNA reads as TGTGCCAGCAGCTTGGGCAGGGGGGATGAAAAACTGTTTTTT. Translated, it gives CASSLGRGDEKLFF.

The rearrangement uses TRBV12-5 and TRBJ2-3; 8 bases align to TRBD2. This CDR3 comprises 14 residues. V shed 6 bases, J shed 6 bases, and the junction held 8 bases outside the gene matches. The V gene's germline CDR1 is LGHNT and CDR2 FRNRAP. CDR3 DNA: TGTGCTAGTGGGGGTCGAGCGGGAGCCGATACGCAGTATTTT. Its translation is CASGGRAGADTQYF.

The V and J genes are TRBV2 and TRBJ2-2; D unresolved. Germline V gives CDR1 SNHLY, CDR2 FYNNEI. The V end lost 7 bases, the J end lost 5 bases, and 11 bases lay between the germline ends. This CDR3 is built from 13 residues. CDR3 DNA: TGTGCCAGCAACCTGGGTTTGACCGGGGAGCTGTTTTTT. Its protein product is CASNLGLTGELFF.

This clone occurred a few times. The chain links TRBV18 to TRBJ1-5; 7 bases align to TRBD1. From germline, CDR1 is KGHSH and CDR2 LQKENI. This CDR3 has 15 amino acids. V trimming: 5 bases; J trimming: 1 base; junction bases outside the gene matches: 5. CDR3 protein: CASSATGSSNQPQHF. Written as DNA, the CDR3 is TGTGCCAGCTCAGCGACAGGGTCCAGCAATCAGCCCCAGCATTTT.

The chain employs TRBV9 and TRBJ1-2; 7 positions agree with TRBD1. After removal of 0 bases from V and 7 bases from J, the junction contained 9 bases not matched to a gene. The CDR3 consists of 15 residues. Germline V gene lookup returns CDR1 SGDLS and CDR2 YYNGEE. CDR3: CASSVAQGVGPGYTF. The CDR3 bases are TGTGCCAGCAGCGTAGCTCAGGGGGTGGGTCCTGGCTACACCTTC.

The chain has TRBV2 and TRBJ2-5, with no clear D. The length of the CDR3 is 13 residues. V gave up 4 bases and J gave up 7 bases, with 13 bases separating them. The germline gives CDR1 SNHLY, CDR2 FYNNEI. The CDR3 spells CASSARGPGTQYF. In nucleotides, the CDR3 is TGTGCCAGCAGTGCCCGAGGACCGGGGACCCAGTACTTC.

There are a few counts of this clone. The V and J genes are TRBV4-1 and TRBJ1-4; D possibly corresponds to TRBD1 (5 bases). The CDR3 sequence is 18 residues long. CDR1 MGHRA and CDR2 YSYEKL come from the germline V gene. Trimming pared 1 base from V and 0 bases from J, leaving 15 bases between. The chain's CDR3 is CASSQGGPRSATNEKLFF. The CDR3 DNA reads TGCGCCAGCAGCCAAGGGGGACCGAGATCCGCAACTAATGAAAAACTGTTTTTT.

The chain joins TRBV19 to TRBJ1-1; D is perhaps TRBD1 (5 bases). The CDR3 is 15 residues long. Germline-derived CDR1 and CDR2 are LNHDA and SQIVND (reference sequence). Trimming pared 4 bases from V and 2 bases from J, leaving 14 bases between. CDR3 coding DNA: TGTGCCAGTAGTACCCTGGGACGGGGCAACACTGAAGCTTTCTTT. This gives the protein CASSTLGRGNTEAFF. The full variable domain, its missing parts supplied by reference TRBV19 and TRBJ1-1, is DGGITQSPKYLFRKEGQNVTLSCEQNLNHDAMYWYRQDPGQGLRLIYYSQIVNDFQKGDIAEGYSVSREKKESFPLTVTSAQKNPTAFYLCASSTLGRGNTEAFFGQGTRLTVV.

This rearrangement joins TRBV30 to TRBJ1-1, with 8 positions matching TRBD1. V shed 4 bases and J 8 bases; nucleotides not matched to a gene: 15. This CDR3 spans 15 amino acids. The germline V gene encodes CDR1 GTSNPN and CDR2 SVGIG (reference sequence). CDR3 loop: CAWTSTTGGPHEAFF. CDR3 nucleotides: TGTGCCTGGACGAGCACAACAGGGGGACCCCACGAAGCTTTCTTT.

CDR3 residues: CASKMGSIEAFF. Written as DNA, the CDR3 is TGTGCCAGCAAGATGGGATCAATTGAAGCTTTCTTT. The chain links TRBV6-1 to TRBJ1-1; no firm D call. The CDR3 is 12 residues long. V shed 7 bases and J shed 7 bases, with 13 bases lying between them. Germline CDR1 is MNHNS and CDR2 is SASEGT.

In its sample, this clone was seen once. The chain has TRBV5-4 and TRBJ1-6; D is ambiguous. The CDR3 spans 14 residues. Trimming removed 1 base from V and 7 bases from J, with 9 bases in between. From germline, CDR1 is SGHNT and CDR2 YYREEE (reference sequence). CDR3: CASSLPDRNSPLHF. CDR3 DNA sequence: TGTGCCAGCAGCTTGCCCGATAGGAATTCACCCCTCCACTTT.

The V call is TRBV7-3, the J call TRBJ2-2; no definite D call. Germline lookup yields CDR1 SGHTA and CDR2 FQGTGA. V dropped 1 base and J dropped 0 bases, with 6 bases sitting between them. The CDR3 sequence is 15 residues long. DNA for the CDR3: TGTGCCAGCAGCTTAATGGGTTCGAACACCGGGGAGCTGTTTTTT. Protein: CASSLMGSNTGELFF.

In its sample, this clone was seen a few times. This chain uses TRBV19 with TRBJ1-1, with unresolved D. This CDR3 spans 17 amino acids. The ends were cut back, 2 bases at V and 1 base at J, with 17 bases in the middle. Germline CDR1 and CDR2: LNHDA and SQIVND (reference sequence). The CDR3 spells CASSISQAAHGNTEAFF. The CDR3 DNA sequence: TGTGCCAGTAGTATATCCCAGGCAGCCCACGGGAACACTGAAGCTTTCTTT.

The chain recombines TRBV30 with TRBJ2-1, with 9 nucleotides matching TRBD1. Germline V lookup: CDR1 GTSNPN, CDR2 SVGIG (reference sequence). This CDR3 region has 13 residues. The V segment lost 2 bases and the J segment 7 bases; nucleotides outside the gene matches: 3. The CDR3 nucleotides read TGTGCCTGGAGTCGGACAGGGGAAAATGAGCAGTTCTTC. This encodes CAWSRTGENEQFF.

The V call is TRBV4-3, the J call TRBJ2-5, with TRBD2 matching over 13 bases. Germline V gene sequence: CDR1 LGHNA, CDR2 YSLEER. The CDR3 has 18 residues. After removal of 0 bases from V and 5 bases from J, the junction contained 9 bases not matched to a gene. The CDR3 loop reads CASSQDFTSGGAGETQYF. The CDR3 nucleotides read TGCGCCAGCAGCCAAGATTTTACTAGCGGGGGGGCCGGGGAGACCCAGTACTTC.

V and J are TRBV9 and TRBJ2-7, with TRBD1 as a possible D gene (5 bases). Per germline, CDR1 SGDLS and CDR2 YYNGEE. V shed 0 bases and J shed 2 bases, with 15 bases lying between them. The CDR3 covers 16 residues. CDR3 protein: CASSVGGTPQTYEQYF. CDR3 in DNA: TGTGCCAGCAGCGTAGGGGGCACCCCACAAACCTACGAGCAGTACTTC. Full variable domain (outside the CDR3, taken from reference TRBV9 and TRBJ2-7): DSGVTQTPKHLITATGQRVTLRCSPRSGDLSVYWYQQSLDQGLQFLIQYYNGEERAKGNILERFSAQQFPDLHSELNLSSLELGDSALYFCASSVGGTPQTYEQYFGPGTRLTVT.

This chain joins TRBV30 and TRBJ2-7; D unclear. In germline, CDR1 is GTSNPN, CDR2 SVGIG (reference sequence). Trimming pared 3 bases from V and 1 base from J, leaving 10 bases between. The CDR3 is 13 amino acids. CDR3 nucleotides: TGTGCCTGGAGGGTAGACAATTCCTACGAGCAGTACGTC. Translation gives CAWRVDNSYEQYV.

The V gene is TRBV7-3, the J gene TRBJ2-1; 13 nucleotides align to TRBD2. The V segment lost 5 bases and the J segment 12 bases; nucleotides outside the gene matches: 7. The germline gives CDR1 SGHTA, CDR2 FQGTGA. The CDR3 runs to 14 residues. CDR3 region: CASSQGLAGPTQFF. In nucleotides, the CDR3 is TGTGCCAGCAGCCAGGGACTAGCGGGGCCAACGCAGTTCTTC.

The chain recombines TRBV18 with TRBJ2-5; no reliable D call. Looked up from germline, CDR1 is KGHSH and CDR2 is LQKENI. V lost 4 bases to trimming and J lost 2 bases, with 8 bases between them. This CDR3 has 13 residues. As DNA, the CDR3 is TGTGCCAGCTCACAAGCGAGGCAAGAGACCCAGTACTTC. This gives the protein CASSQARQETQYF.

V is TRBV5-1 and J is TRBJ2-2, with TRBD1 as a possible D gene (6 bases). Germline V gives CDR1 SGHRS, CDR2 YFSETQ. The CDR3 contains 14 residues. Trimming cost V 4 bases and J 1 base, with 8 bases left between them. CDR3 nucleotides: TGCGCCAGCAGCCGGGGACAGAACACCGGGGAGCTGTTTTTT. Its protein product is CASSRGQNTGELFF. Using reference TRBV5-1 and TRBJ2-2 for the parts outside the CDR3, the full variable domain is KAGVTQTPRYLIKTRGQQVTLSCSPISGHRSVSWYQQTPGQGLQFLFEYFSETQRNKGNFPGRFSGRQFSNSRSEMNVSTLELGDSALYLCASSRGQNTGELFFGEGSRLTVL.

The CDR3 protein is CASSPNPAQGEKLFF. CDR3 in DNA: TGTGCCAGCTCACCGAACCCGGCTCAGGGTGAAAAACTGTTTTTT. This chain connects TRBV18 to TRBJ1-4; possibly TRBD1 for D (5 bases). The V end was cut by 3 bases, the J end by 7 bases, with 15 bases between. Germline loops: CDR1 KGHSH, CDR2 LQKENI. The CDR3 has 15 amino acids.